This TCR beta chain was sequenced for a study of Ad26.COV2.S vaccination and SARS-CoV-2 variants listed by TCRdb under 2021. With respect to the entire study: Vaccine-arm donors were drawn from COV1001, a multicentre, randomized, double-blind, placebo-controlled phase I-IIa trial of Ad26.COV2.S in healthy adults. Ad26.COV2.S was administered intramuscularly at 5 x 10^10 or 1 x 10^11 viral particles, either as a single shot or as two shots given 56 days apart. Sequencing of the TCRbeta repertoire served to evaluate the specificity and breadth of SARS-CoV-2-reactive T cell receptors following Ad26.COV2.S vaccination. Participants in the trial were split at random into five groups of five each, receiving low-dose or high-dose Ad26.COV2.S once or twice, or else placebo on both occasions. A total of 32 samples were included in the TCR-sequenced set, comprising around 20 Ad26.COV2.S vaccine recipients, 5 placebo recipients and 8 SARS-CoV-2 convalescent individuals. Blinding of investigators to trial group allocation was maintained during experiments and outcome assessment.

Results and caveats for the whole study, not just this receptor: After vaccination, spike-specific CD8+ and CD4+ T cell responses were reported to show substantial breadth. According to the authors, total T cell responses may have been underestimated by the TCR breadth and depth analyses. The study was not powered to compare responses between vaccine doses or regimens. Non-spike TCR breadth was comparable between vaccine and placebo recipients, consistent with the vaccine containing only spike. Compared with placebo recipients, Ad26.COV2.S recipients showed higher spike-specific TCR breadth (P = 0.0014).

Sample treatment or condition, as interpreted from the label and publication: some 20 received Ad26.COV2.S at low or high dose, single or two shots; roughly 5 received placebo; per-sample allocation not given. Repertoires of vaccine and placebo recipients were sequenced from samples taken on day 63 after the first injection. Cohort 1b enrolled 25 adults aged 18-55 years at a single site in Boston, USA, between 29 July and 7 August 2020. Ad26.COV2.S was a replication-incompetent adenovirus type 26 vector expressing a prefusion-stabilized SARS-CoV-2 spike protein from the original Wuhan strain. Comments on this clone: Its specific antigen is unknown. No base qualities exist here, and no much larger clone lies one base off it.

The immunoSEQ Assay was used to sequence TCRbeta CDR3 regions. After extraction, genomic DNA underwent amplification by bias-controlled multiplex PCR, followed by high-throughput sequencing. Turning to the authors' computational methods: To quantify the absolute abundance of each unique TCRbeta CDR3 region, sequences were collapsed and filtered. Usable DNA was measured by amplifying reference genes present in all nucleated cells, and TCRbeta template counts were normalized to that usable DNA to estimate T cell fraction. Repertoire TCRs were annotated as SARS-CoV-2-specific by exact matching of V gene, CDR3 amino acid sequence and J gene to a known reactive TCR set. The reference SARS-CoV-2 TCR set was derived from MIRA and filtered for enrichment in COVID-19-positive ImmuneCODE repertoires, a step that removed public or cross-reactive TCRs. Using the MIRA antigens, annotated TCRs were further analysed by specific ORF or by position within an ORF. Depth was the summed frequency of annotated unique rearrangements, while breadth was defined as annotated unique rearrangements over total unique productive rearrangements. Two-sided Wilcoxon rank-sum tests were used to compare TCR breadth between groups. Held by TCRdb, this immuneACCESS table contains in-frame sequences only and omits some clones. Under half of the omission traces to an unresolved V gene where checked; the cause of the rest is unknown. The D gene and trimming were derived from the DNA, and the V and J assignments and clone size from that table. For this sample there are about 440,000 clones; roughly 91% appear just once. The ten largest clones add up to approximately 4.5% of the sample.

The V end gives up 5 bases and the J end 9 bases, leaving 7 bases in the junction not matched to a gene. From the germline V gene, CDR1 is SGHNT and CDR2 is YENEEA. The CDR3 has 14 amino acids, counting the end cysteine and phenylalanine. CDR3 DNA only is kept here, 42 bases in frame from base 1. This receptor was identified in a person between 18 and 65 years old who received the Ad26.COV2.S COVID-19 vaccine or a placebo. This material consisted of peripheral blood, taken in a trial of Ad26.COV2.S vaccine versus placebo. The chain is encoded by TRBV11-3 joined to TRBJ2-7; the junction holds 13 bases that match TRBD2. The nucleotide sequence is given as TGTGCCAGCAGCCTCAGGACTAGCGGGAGTCCGCAGTACTTC. This encodes CASSLRTSGSPQYF.